The 13 T cell receptor beta chains listed next were all sequenced from one sample in a study of blood T cell repertoires in COVID-19. Generated by immunoSEQ multiplex PCR, the TCRdb table keeps only in-frame clones and is missing some. The data show hundreds of thousands of clones, about 86% seen once. Sequenced: peripheral blood. These receptors all stem from a woman aged 45-59 years with acute or convalescent COVID-19.

This clone has just a few counts. The chain recombines TRBV27 with TRBJ2-2, with 8 bases matching TRBD2. Unmatched junction bases numbered 10, after V lost 5 bases and J lost 5 bases. The length of the CDR3 is 16 residues. Germline CDR1 MNHEY, CDR2 SMNVEV (reference sequence). The CDR3 coding sequence is TGTGCCAGCAGTATCGAGAGCGGGAGAGGGACCGGGGAGCTGTTTTTT. The encoded protein is CASSIESGRGTGELFF.

This chain uses TRBV9 with TRBJ2-5, with D tentatively TRBD1 (6 bases). The length of the CDR3 is 14 residues. V lost 3 bases and J lost 7, with 16 bases in between. Germline V gene lookup returns CDR1 SGDLS and CDR2 YYNGEE. The CDR3 spells CASSGGQRAGTQYF. The CDR3 DNA follows: TGTGCCAGCAGCGGGGGACAAAGGGCGGGGACCCAGTACTTC.

The chain links TRBV29-1 to TRBJ1-1; 7 nucleotides align to TRBD1. CDR1 and CDR2 from the germline V gene are SQVTM and ANQGSEA. CDR3 length equals 14 residues. The V and J ends lost 4 bases and 0 bases, in that order; junction bases with no gene match: 5. CDR3 loop: CSVVYRGMNTEAFF. The CDR3 DNA follows: TGCAGCGTTGTCTACAGGGGCATGAACACTGAAGCTTTCTTT.

This clone occurred once. The chain is built from TRBV5-1 and TRBJ2-7, with D possibly being TRBD1 (6 bases). Germline CDR1 reads SGHRS; CDR2 reads YFSETQ. The CDR3 has 14 residues. Trimming removed 3 bases from V and 7 bases from J, with 17 bases in between. DNA for the CDR3: TGCGCCAGCAGCTCAAATCCAGGGGACCTGGAGCAGTACTTC. Amino acids: CASSSNPGDLEQYF. The whole variable domain, filled in from reference TRBV5-1 and TRBJ2-7, reads KAGVTQTPRYLIKTRGQQVTLSCSPISGHRSVSWYQQTPGQGLQFLFEYFSETQRNKGNFPGRFSGRQFSNSRSEMNVSTLELGDSALYLCASSSNPGDLEQYFGPGTRLTVT.

The J gene is TRBJ1-3, the V gene TRBV7-6; 7 bases are a match to TRBD1. There are 14 residues in the CDR3. The germline V gene has CDR1 SGHVS and CDR2 FNYEAQ. V gave up 5 bases and J gave up 2 bases; unmatched junction bases: 3. CDR3 loop: CASSRGQPGNTIYF. Written as DNA, the CDR3 is TGTGCCAGCAGCCGGGGACAGCCTGGAAACACCATATATTTT.

Turning to this clone: Within the sample, other DNA sequences also encode this same CDR3. This chain links TRBV9 with TRBJ2-1; 8 bases map to TRBD2. V was clipped by 0 bases and J by 4 bases; unmatched bases: 3. The germline gives CDR1 SGDLS, CDR2 YYNGEE. CDR3 length equals 15 residues. DNA for the CDR3: TGTGCCAGCAGCGTAGGTACTAGCGGATACAATGAGCAGTTCTTC. It codes for CASSVGTSGYNEQFF. Looking up the rest from reference TRBV9 and TRBJ2-1 gives the full variable domain: DSGVTQTPKHLITATGQRVTLRCSPRSGDLSVYWYQQSLDQGLQFLIQYYNGEERAKGNILERFSAQQFPDLHSELNLSSLELGDSALYFCASSVGTSGYNEQFFGPGTRLTVL.

The gene calls are TRBV5-4 and TRBJ2-7, with no clear D. This CDR3 is 13 amino acids long. The germline V and J ends were trimmed by 2 bases and 0 bases, with 6 bases remaining between them. The germline V gene encodes CDR1 SGHNT and CDR2 YYREEE (reference sequence). CDR3 residues: CASSFYSSYEQYF. CDR3 DNA: TGTGCCAGCAGCTTTTACAGCTCCTACGAGCAGTACTTC.

The rearrangement links TRBV20-1 to TRBJ2-1; a weak D match, TRBD1 (5 bases). The CDR3 consists of 11 residues. V gave up 3 bases and J gave up 12 bases, with 12 bases separating them. Germline CDR1 DFQATT, CDR2 SNEGSKA (reference sequence). CDR3 sequence: CSASTGPGQFF. For the CDR3, the DNA is TGCAGTGCTAGCACAGGTCCAGGGCAGTTCTTC.

The chain couples TRBV5-4 to TRBJ2-5; 8 nucleotides line up with TRBD2. CDR3 length: 14 residues. After removal of 4 bases from V and 2 bases from J, the junction contained 4 bases not matched to a gene. Germline values: CDR1 SGHNT, CDR2 YYREEE (reference sequence). This CDR3 is CASSILAGQETQYF. DNA of the CDR3: TGTGCCAGCAGCATCTTAGCGGGGCAAGAGACCCAGTACTTC.

The chain recombines TRBV10-3 with TRBJ2-2; 10 nucleotides line up with TRBD2. V was pared by 5 bases and J by 4 bases, with 16 bases of the junction left unmatched. CDR1 is ENHRY, CDR2 SYGVKD, per germline. This CDR3 is built from 19 residues. CDR3 in amino acids: CAISSPEGLAGAGTGELFF. CDR3 bases: TGTGCCATCAGTTCCCCCGAGGGCCTAGCGGGAGCGGGCACCGGGGAGCTGTTTTTT.

This clone was observed a few times. CDR3 amino acids: CASSLRATSTDTQYF. In DNA, the CDR3 is TGTGCCAGCAGCCTGCGGGCTACTAGCACAGATACGCAGTATTTT. The chain employs TRBV7-2 and TRBJ2-3; D is perhaps TRBD2 (5 bases). The V gene's germline CDR1 is SGHTA and CDR2 FQGNSA. V was cut by 5 bases and J by 0 bases, with 12 bases left in between. CDR3 length: 15 amino acids. Full variable domain (outside the CDR3, taken from reference TRBV7-2 and TRBJ2-3): GAGVSQSPSNKVTEKGKDVELRCDPISGHTALYWYRQSLGQGLEFLIYFQGNSAPDKSGLPSDRFSAERTGGSVSTLTIQRTQQEDSAVYLCASSLRATSTDTQYFGPGTRLTVL.

The J gene is TRBJ2-1, the V gene TRBV2; a possible D gene is TRBD2 (5 bases). Germline V gene lookup returns CDR1 SNHLY and CDR2 FYNNEI. V shed 0 bases and J shed 6 bases, with 9 bases lying between them. The CDR3 covers 14 residues. DNA for the CDR3: TGTGCCAGCAGTGAAGCTTATACTAGCAATGAGCAGTTCTTC. Residues: CASSEAYTSNEQFF. Variable domain in full (rest from reference TRBV2 and TRBJ2-1): EPEVTQTPSHQVTQMGQEVILRCVPISNHLYFYWYRQILGQKVEFLVSFYNNEISEKSEIFDDQFSVERPDGSNFTLKIRSTKLEDSAMYFCASSEAYTSNEQFFGPGTRLTVL.

This clone was seen once. J is TRBJ1-3 and V is TRBV6-5; unclear D gene. V was trimmed by 7 bases and J by 2 bases, leaving 9 bases between them. Per the germline V gene, CDR1 is MNHEY and CDR2 is SVGAGI. This CDR3 contains 13 residues. Here the CDR3 reads CASKQNPGNTIYF. CDR3 coding DNA: TGTGCCAGCAAACAGAACCCTGGAAACACCATATATTTT.